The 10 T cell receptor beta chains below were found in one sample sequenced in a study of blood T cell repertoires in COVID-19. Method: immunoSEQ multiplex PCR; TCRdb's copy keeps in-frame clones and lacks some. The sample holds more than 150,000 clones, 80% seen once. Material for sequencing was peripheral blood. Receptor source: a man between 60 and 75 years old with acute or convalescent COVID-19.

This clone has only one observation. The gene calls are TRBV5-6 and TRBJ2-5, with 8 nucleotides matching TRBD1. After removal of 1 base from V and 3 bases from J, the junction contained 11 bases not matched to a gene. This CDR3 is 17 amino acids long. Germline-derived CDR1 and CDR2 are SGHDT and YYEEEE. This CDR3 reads CASSLSPGTGEKETQYF. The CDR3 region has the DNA TGTGCCAGCAGCTTGTCACCCGGGACAGGCGAAAAAGAGACCCAGTACTTC.

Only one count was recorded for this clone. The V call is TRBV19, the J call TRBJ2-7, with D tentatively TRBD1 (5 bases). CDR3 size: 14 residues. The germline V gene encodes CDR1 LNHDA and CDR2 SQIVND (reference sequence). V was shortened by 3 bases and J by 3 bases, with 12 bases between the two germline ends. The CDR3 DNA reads TGTGCCAGTAGTATTGGCACAGGATTCTACGAGCAGTACTTC. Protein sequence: CASSIGTGFYEQYF.

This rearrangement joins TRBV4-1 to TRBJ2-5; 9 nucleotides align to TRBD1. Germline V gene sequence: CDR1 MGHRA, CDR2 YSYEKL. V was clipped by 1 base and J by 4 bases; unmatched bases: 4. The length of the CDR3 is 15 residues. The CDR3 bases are TGCGCCAGCAGCCAAGGGGACAGGGTGGGAGAGACCCAGTACTTC. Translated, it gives CASSQGDRVGETQYF.

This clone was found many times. The CDR3 region is CASNVPRQLWAYEQYF. Here the CDR3 DNA reads TGTGCCAGCAACGTCCCTAGGCAGCTCTGGGCCTACGAGCAGTACTTC. The chain couples TRBV21-1 to TRBJ2-7; the table names TRBD2, a call not compared with the DNA. TRBV21-1 is tagged as a pseudogene. This CDR3 is 16 amino acids long.

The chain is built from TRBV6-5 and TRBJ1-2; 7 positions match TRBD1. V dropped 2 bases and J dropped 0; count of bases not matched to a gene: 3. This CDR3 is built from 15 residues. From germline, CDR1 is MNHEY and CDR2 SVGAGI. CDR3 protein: CASSYTGVANYGYTF. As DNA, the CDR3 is TGTGCCAGCAGTTACACAGGGGTGGCTAACTATGGCTACACCTTC.

The chain's CDR3 is CASSFRQQNTGELFF. The CDR3 DNA reads as TGTGCCAGCAGCTTCCGACAGCAGAACACCGGGGAGCTGTTTTTT. This chain uses TRBV7-2 with TRBJ2-2; D is possibly TRBD1 (5 bases). The CDR3 sequence is 15 residues long. V lost 3 bases and J 1 base, leaving 9 bases between the germline ends. CDR1 is SGHTA, CDR2 FQGNSA, per germline. Full variable domain (remainder filled in from reference TRBV7-2 and TRBJ2-2): GAGVSQSPSNKVTEKGKDVELRCDPISGHTALYWYRQSLGQGLEFLIYFQGNSAPDKSGLPSDRFSAERTGGSVSTLTIQRTQQEDSAVYLCASSFRQQNTGELFFGEGSRLTVL.

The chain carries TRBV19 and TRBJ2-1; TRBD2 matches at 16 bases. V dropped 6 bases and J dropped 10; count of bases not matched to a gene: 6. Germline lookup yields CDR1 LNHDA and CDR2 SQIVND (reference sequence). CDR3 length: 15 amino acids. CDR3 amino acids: CASSPGLAGGQEQFF. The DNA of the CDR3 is TGTGCCAGTAGCCCGGGACTAGCGGGAGGGCAAGAGCAGTTCTTC.

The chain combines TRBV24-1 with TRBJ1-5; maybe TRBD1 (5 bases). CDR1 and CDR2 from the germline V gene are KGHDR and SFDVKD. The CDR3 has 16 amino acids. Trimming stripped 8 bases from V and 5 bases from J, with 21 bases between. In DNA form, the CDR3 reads TGTGCCACCAAATTAGTCGGGGCGGGAAGAGATCAGCCCCAGCATTTT. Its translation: CATKLVGAGRDQPQHF.

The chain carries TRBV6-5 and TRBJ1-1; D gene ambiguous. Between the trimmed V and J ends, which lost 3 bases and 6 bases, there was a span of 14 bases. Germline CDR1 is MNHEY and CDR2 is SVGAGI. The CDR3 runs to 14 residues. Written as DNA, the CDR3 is TGTGCCAGCAGTTATTCGGGCGGGATGGCTGAAGCTTTCTTT. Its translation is CASSYSGGMAEAFF.

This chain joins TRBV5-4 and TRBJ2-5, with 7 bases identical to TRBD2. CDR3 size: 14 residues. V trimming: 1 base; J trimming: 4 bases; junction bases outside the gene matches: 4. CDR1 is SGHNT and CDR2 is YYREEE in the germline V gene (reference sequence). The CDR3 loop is CASSLRGSRETQYF. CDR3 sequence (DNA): TGTGCCAGCAGCTTGCGCGGGAGCAGAGAGACCCAGTACTTC.